Listed below are T cell receptor beta chains from one sample, sequenced in a study of blood T cell repertoires in COVID-19. This table comes from immunoSEQ multiplex PCR, and its TCRdb copy is limited to in-frame clones, with some not included. The sample holds 110,000 or so clones, roughly four fifths seen once. Sequenced material: peripheral blood. These receptors all come from a human donor in a cohort sampled during active COVID-19. Each CDR3 is given with its conserved first and last residue. The order of the fields is J gene, V gene, D gene, clone size, CDR3 length, CDR3 DNA, CDR3 protein. D genes are given only for firm matches. Clone size is stated in some rows and not others, as once, few, many or a class when expanded.

j_gene: TRBJ2-5
v_gene: TRBV24-1
d_gene: TRBD1
abundance: few
len: 16
CDR3nt: TGTGCCACCAGTGATTACGGGCCAGGGGGCGCGGAGACCCAGTACTTC
CDR3aa: CATSDYGPGGAETQYF

j_gene: TRBJ2-3
v_gene: TRBV6-5
d_gene: .
abundance: once
len: 16
CDR3nt: TGTGCCAGCAGTTACTCGCCGGAGGGCGGCACAGATACGCAGTATTTT
CDR3aa: CASSYSPEGGTDTQYF

j_gene: TRBJ2-7
v_gene: TRBV6-5
d_gene: TRBD2
abundance: .
len: 15
CDR3nt: TGTGCCAGCAGAACCGGACTAGCCCAGGCCTACGAGCAGTACTTC
CDR3aa: CASRTGLAQAYEQYF

j_gene: TRBJ1-1
v_gene: TRBV10-1
d_gene: TRBD1
abundance: .
len: 16
CDR3nt: TGCGCCAGCAGTGATCGAGGGACAGGGGGATCCGACGAAGCTTTCTTT
CDR3aa: CASSDRGTGGSDEAFF

j_gene: TRBJ2-3
v_gene: TRBV14
d_gene: .
abundance: .
len: 14
CDR3nt: TGTGCCAGCAGCCAACTAGCTAGCACAGATACGCAGTATTTT
CDR3aa: CASSQLASTDTQYF

j_gene: TRBJ1-3
v_gene: TRBV18
d_gene: TRBD1
abundance: .
len: 15
CDR3nt: TGTGCCAGCTCACCGCGGACAGGGACAGGAAACACCATATATTTT
CDR3aa: CASSPRTGTGNTIYF

j_gene: TRBJ2-7
v_gene: TRBV24-1
d_gene: TRBD1
abundance: .
len: 16
CDR3nt: TGTGCCACCAGTGATTCCTCAAAGGGGGCTGGGCTCGAGCAGTACTTC
CDR3aa: CATSDSSKGAGLEQYF

j_gene: TRBJ1-2
v_gene: TRBV4-3
d_gene: .
abundance: .
len: 15
CDR3nt: TGCGCCAGCAGCCAAGTGGAGGGAACGGCTATTAGCTACACCTTC
CDR3aa: CASSQVEGTAISYTF

j_gene: TRBJ1-5
v_gene: TRBV9
d_gene: .
abundance: .
len: 13
CDR3nt: TGTGCCAGCAGCGTAGGTAGGGAGGGACACCAGCATTTT
CDR3aa: CASSVGREGHQHF

j_gene: TRBJ2-1
v_gene: TRBV20-1
d_gene: .
abundance: .
len: 14
CDR3nt: TGCAGTGCTAGTGGGGTTGGGCCTACCAATGAGCAGTTCTTC
CDR3aa: CSASGVGPTNEQFF

j_gene: TRBJ2-1
v_gene: TRBV5-1
d_gene: TRBD1
abundance: .
len: 16
CDR3nt: TGCGCCAGCAGCTTGGGGACAGGGGGCGTAGTCAATGAGCAGTTCTTC
CDR3aa: CASSLGTGGVVNEQFF

j_gene: TRBJ2-1
v_gene: TRBV6-5
d_gene: .
abundance: .
len: 14
CDR3nt: TGTGCCAGCAGGGCCCCCGGGGGTACCAATGAGCAGTTCTTC
CDR3aa: CASRAPGGTNEQFF

j_gene: TRBJ2-7
v_gene: TRBV5-1
d_gene: TRBD2
abundance: .
len: 14
CDR3nt: TGCGCCAGCAGACTAGCGGGGCATACCTACGAGCAGTACTTC
CDR3aa: CASRLAGHTYEQYF

j_gene: TRBJ2-2
v_gene: TRBV7-9
d_gene: .
abundance: .
len: 16
CDR3nt: TGTGCCAGCAGCTTACCTTCACAGGGATACACCGGGGAGCTGTTTTTT
CDR3aa: CASSLPSQGYTGELFF

j_gene: TRBJ1-2
v_gene: TRBV5-4
d_gene: TRBD1
abundance: .
len: 14
CDR3nt: TGTGCCAGCAGCTTGGGGACAGGGGGACAGGGCTACACCTTC
CDR3aa: CASSLGTGGQGYTF

j_gene: TRBJ1-1
v_gene: TRBV5-6
d_gene: .
abundance: .
len: 15
CDR3nt: TGTGCCAGCAGCTTGGAGTGGACAGAAAACACTGAAGCTTTCTTT
CDR3aa: CASSLEWTENTEAFF

j_gene: TRBJ1-5
v_gene: TRBV12-3/TRBV12-4
d_gene: .
abundance: .
len: 13
CDR3nt: TGTGCCAGCAGTTTCCAGGGTAATCAGCCCCAGCATTTT
CDR3aa: CASSFQGNQPQHF

j_gene: TRBJ1-1
v_gene: TRBV7-2
d_gene: TRBD1
abundance: .
len: 14
CDR3nt: TGTGCCAGCAGCTCGGGACAGTTGAACACTGAAGCTTTCTTT
CDR3aa: CASSSGQLNTEAFF

j_gene: TRBJ1-1
v_gene: TRBV7-9
d_gene: .
abundance: .
len: 13
CDR3nt: TGTGCCAGCAGCTCGAGCCAGAACACTGAAGCTTTCTTT
CDR3aa: CASSSSQNTEAFF

j_gene: TRBJ1-1
v_gene: TRBV4-3
d_gene: TRBD1
abundance: .
len: 19
CDR3nt: TGCGCCAGCAGCCAAGATTGGGGACAGGGCATCAGGACGAACACTGAAGCTTTCTTT
CDR3aa: CASSQDWGQGIRTNTEAFF

j_gene: TRBJ1-1
v_gene: TRBV5-1
d_gene: TRBD1
abundance: .
len: 13
CDR3nt: TGCGCCAGCAGCTCACAGGGGGACACTGAAGCTTTCTTT
CDR3aa: CASSSQGDTEAFF

j_gene: TRBJ2-3
v_gene: TRBV11-2
d_gene: TRBD2
abundance: .
len: 17
CDR3nt: TGTGCCAGCAGCTTAGATCGCGCGGGGGGGCGCACAGATACGCAGTATTTT
CDR3aa: CASSLDRAGGRTDTQYF

j_gene: TRBJ2-1
v_gene: TRBV5-6
d_gene: .
abundance: .
len: 16
CDR3nt: TGTGCCAGCAGCTTGGGTGCGGGACCGTCCTACAATGAGCAGTTCTTC
CDR3aa: CASSLGAGPSYNEQFF

j_gene: TRBJ2-3
v_gene: TRBV5-1
d_gene: .
abundance: few
len: 15
CDR3nt: TGCGCCAGCAGCGTGGAAGGACAGAACACAGATACGCAGTATTTT
CDR3aa: CASSVEGQNTDTQYF

j_gene: TRBJ2-3
v_gene: TRBV5-1
d_gene: TRBD2
abundance: .
len: 14
CDR3nt: TGCGCCAGCAGAGGACTAGCGGGCACAGATACGCAGTATTTT
CDR3aa: CASRGLAGTDTQYF

j_gene: TRBJ1-4
v_gene: TRBV3-1/TRBV3-2
d_gene: .
abundance: .
len: 15
CDR3nt: TGTGCCAGCAGCCAAACCCGGGACTTCGCTAAGGCACTGTTTTTT
CDR3aa: CASSQTRDFAKALFF

j_gene: TRBJ2-7
v_gene: TRBV19
d_gene: TRBD1
abundance: .
len: 14
CDR3nt: TGTGCCAGTACCCCGGGACAGGGCCCCTACGAGCAGTACTTC
CDR3aa: CASTPGQGPYEQYF

j_gene: TRBJ2-5
v_gene: TRBV27
d_gene: TRBD2
abundance: .
len: 15
CDR3nt: TGTGCCAGCAGTTTGATGAGCGGGGTCCAAGAGACCCAGTACTTC
CDR3aa: CASSLMSGVQETQYF

j_gene: TRBJ1-3
v_gene: TRBV13
d_gene: .
abundance: few
len: 12
CDR3nt: TGTGCCAGCAGCTTAGGCGGGAACACCATATATTTT
CDR3aa: CASSLGGNTIYF

j_gene: TRBJ2-3
v_gene: TRBV29-1
d_gene: TRBD1
abundance: .
len: 14
CDR3nt: TGCAGCGTCTCCGGGACAGGGGGCGAAGGAACGCAGTATTTT
CDR3aa: CSVSGTGGEGTQYF

j_gene: TRBJ1-2
v_gene: TRBV10-3
d_gene: .
abundance: .
len: 13
CDR3nt: TGTGCCATCAGTGAGTCGGGGGGCTATGGCTACACCTTC
CDR3aa: CAISESGGYGYTF

j_gene: TRBJ2-3
v_gene: TRBV5-8
d_gene: TRBD2
abundance: .
len: 15
CDR3nt: TGTGCCAGCAGCAGGATATTAGCGGGGGTTGGTACGCAGTATTTT
CDR3aa: CASSRILAGVGTQYF

j_gene: TRBJ2-2
v_gene: TRBV6-5
d_gene: TRBD1
abundance: .
len: 14
CDR3nt: TGTGCCAGCAGTCAGGGACAGGGTGCCGGGGAGCTGTTTTTT
CDR3aa: CASSQGQGAGELFF

j_gene: TRBJ1-3
v_gene: TRBV13
d_gene: .
abundance: .
len: 14
CDR3nt: TGTGCCAGCAGCAGCGCCAGCTCTGGAAACACCATATATTTT
CDR3aa: CASSSASSGNTIYF

j_gene: TRBJ1-4
v_gene: TRBV2
d_gene: .
abundance: once
len: 14
CDR3nt: TGTGCCAGCAACCGGGAGCCCACTAATGAAAAACTGTTTTTT
CDR3aa: CASNREPTNEKLFF

j_gene: TRBJ1-6
v_gene: TRBV28
d_gene: TRBD1
abundance: .
len: 13
CDR3nt: TGTGCCAGCAGTTGGACAGGGTATTCACCCCTCCACTTT
CDR3aa: CASSWTGYSPLHF

j_gene: TRBJ2-2
v_gene: TRBV3-1/TRBV3-2
d_gene: .
abundance: .
len: 16
CDR3nt: TGTGCCAGCAGCCGGTCTCGAGGAGGAAACACCGGGGAGCTGTTTTTT
CDR3aa: CASSRSRGGNTGELFF

j_gene: TRBJ2-1
v_gene: TRBV6-5
d_gene: TRBD2
abundance: .
len: 15
CDR3nt: TGTGCCAGCAGAAGGGAAGCGGGGGTCGATAATGAGCAGTTCTTC
CDR3aa: CASRREAGVDNEQFF

j_gene: TRBJ1-1
v_gene: TRBV29-1
d_gene: .
abundance: medium-sized
len: 12
CDR3nt: TGCAGCGTGGCTAGTGGGAACACTGAAGCTTTCTTT
CDR3aa: CSVASGNTEAFF

j_gene: TRBJ2-5
v_gene: TRBV7-8
d_gene: TRBD1
abundance: .
len: 13
CDR3nt: TGTGCCAGCAGTTACGACAGGGAAGAGACCCAGTACTTC
CDR3aa: CASSYDREETQYF

j_gene: TRBJ1-4
v_gene: TRBV9
d_gene: .
abundance: .
len: 16
CDR3nt: TGTGCCAGCAGCGTAGCCTCCGGGGTGGCTAATGAAAAACTGTTTTTT
CDR3aa: CASSVASGVANEKLFF

j_gene: TRBJ2-5
v_gene: TRBV7-2
d_gene: .
abundance: few
len: 15
CDR3nt: TGTGCCAGCAGCTTATTGGGGGGGCCAAGGGAGACCCAGTACTTC
CDR3aa: CASSLLGGPRETQYF

j_gene: TRBJ2-5
v_gene: TRBV18
d_gene: .
abundance: .
len: 12
CDR3nt: TGTGCCAGCTCACCTAACCAAGAGACCCAGTACTTC
CDR3aa: CASSPNQETQYF

j_gene: TRBJ1-1
v_gene: TRBV6-5
d_gene: .
abundance: .
len: 13
CDR3nt: TGTGCCAGCAGGCTACAGGTGAACACTGAAGCTTTCTTT
CDR3aa: CASRLQVNTEAFF

j_gene: TRBJ2-5
v_gene: TRBV7-2
d_gene: .
abundance: .
len: 15
CDR3nt: TGTGCCAGCAGCCCCCTGGGGGGGGCCTGGGAGACCCAGTACTTC
CDR3aa: CASSPLGGAWETQYF

j_gene: TRBJ1-1
v_gene: TRBV28
d_gene: TRBD1
abundance: .
len: 14
CDR3nt: TGTGCCAGCAGTTCCTTATCGGGACAGGGGGCAGCTTTCTTT
CDR3aa: CASSSLSGQGAAFF

j_gene: TRBJ2-7
v_gene: TRBV5-4
d_gene: .
abundance: few
len: 14
CDR3nt: TGTGCCAGCAGCTGGACAGGGAGGGACTACGAGCAGTACTTC
CDR3aa: CASSWTGRDYEQYF

j_gene: TRBJ1-4
v_gene: TRBV2
d_gene: TRBD1
abundance: .
len: 13
CDR3nt: TGTGCCAGCTGTGGGACAGCAAATGAAAAACTGTTTTTT
CDR3aa: CASCGTANEKLFF

j_gene: TRBJ1-1
v_gene: TRBV7-9
d_gene: .
abundance: .
len: 14
CDR3nt: TGTGCCAGCAGCTTAGCAGGAGGAACACAAGAAGCTTTCTTT
CDR3aa: CASSLAGGTQEAFF

j_gene: TRBJ2-4
v_gene: TRBV19
d_gene: .
abundance: .
len: 19
CDR3nt: TGTGCCAGTAGTATAGAGGGGAGGAGGAGCTCCGTAGCCAAAAACATTCAGTACTTC
CDR3aa: CASSIEGRRSSVAKNIQYF

j_gene: TRBJ1-6
v_gene: TRBV3-1/TRBV3-2
d_gene: .
abundance: .
len: 13
CDR3nt: TGTGCCAGCAGCCACGGGGATAATTCACCCCTCCACTTT
CDR3aa: CASSHGDNSPLHF

j_gene: TRBJ2-5
v_gene: TRBV7-9
d_gene: TRBD2
abundance: .
len: 16
CDR3nt: TGTGCCAGCAGCTTAGCGGCTAGCGGGGGGCAGGAGACCCAGTACTTC
CDR3aa: CASSLAASGGQETQYF

j_gene: TRBJ2-3
v_gene: TRBV7-2
d_gene: TRBD2
abundance: .
len: 15
CDR3nt: TGTGCCAGCAGCTTGCTAGCGGGGGCCACAGATACGCAGTATTTT
CDR3aa: CASSLLAGATDTQYF